Below, 26 T cell receptor beta chains from the same sample are listed, as sequenced in a study of T cells in localized non-small cell lung cancer. Data came from immunoSEQ multiplex PCR; TCRdb stores just in-frame clones and leaves some out. The profile covers approximately 52,000 clones, with approximately 80% appearing a single time and around 16% taken by the ten largest. Sequences were derived from peripheral blood, sampled before any cancer treatment. These receptors originate from a man aged 35-75 years with stage I squamous cell lung carcinoma.

This clone was recorded a few times. The gene calls are TRBV9 and TRBJ2-1, with 10 bases lining up with TRBD1. CDR1 is SGDLS and CDR2 is YYNGEE in the germline V gene. The junction had 4 bases not matched to a gene; V was cut back by 4 bases and J by 0 bases. CDR3 size: 16 residues. In DNA, the CDR3 is TGTGCCAGCAGCCCCAGGACAGGGGGCTCCTACAATGAGCAGTTCTTC. It is translated as CASSPRTGGSYNEQFF.

This clone was found once. The V call is TRBV18, the J call TRBJ1-1; D not certain. This CDR3 has 15 amino acids. Deletions cut 6 bases from V and 1 base from J, with 15 bases between. CDR1 KGHSH and CDR2 LQKENI come from the germline V gene. CDR3 residues: CASSEQEGGNTEAFF. DNA for the CDR3: TGTGCCAGCTCGGAGCAAGAGGGCGGGAACACTGAAGCTTTCTTT.

The chain couples TRBV7-2 to TRBJ2-1; 11 bases match TRBD2. The CDR3 is 15 residues long. Trimming cost V 3 bases and J 6 bases; bases outside gene matches: 4. Germline-derived CDR1 and CDR2 are SGHTA and FQGNSA. The CDR3 sequence is CASSLWLAGGNEQFF. CDR3 DNA: TGTGCCAGCAGCTTGTGGCTAGCGGGGGGCAATGAGCAGTTCTTC.

The genes are TRBV7-2 and TRBJ2-7; 7 nucleotides match TRBD1. Losses at the gene ends were 1 base for V and 1 base for J; bases not matched to a gene: 1. Germline V gives CDR1 SGHTA, CDR2 FQGNSA. The CDR3 covers 14 residues. The CDR3, as DNA: TGTGCCAGCAGCTTAGAGGGACAGTCCTACGAGCAGTACTTC. It codes for CASSLEGQSYEQYF.

The chain links TRBV19 to TRBJ1-3; D remains ambiguous. The CDR3 contains 17 residues. Germline V CDR1 and CDR2: LNHDA, SQIVND (reference sequence). The ends were cut back, 4 bases at V and 0 bases at J, with 16 bases in the middle. CDR3 nucleotides: TGTGCCAGTAGTACCCTTTCGACCGGAAGCTCTGGAAACACCATATATTTT. This encodes CASSTLSTGSSGNTIYF.

This rearrangement joins TRBV4-3 to TRBJ1-6; D unclear. Trimming removed 5 bases from V and 6 bases from J, with 17 bases in between. Germline CDR1 reads LGHNA; CDR2 reads YSLEER. CDR3 length: 16 residues. The CDR3 DNA is TGCGCCAGCAGCTTGGCCGGGTCCATCTCTAATTCACCCCTCCACTTT. Its protein product is CASSLAGSISNSPLHF.

The chain has TRBV28 and TRBJ1-6; 7 nucleotides agree with TRBD1. This CDR3 spans 15 amino acids. With 3 bases clipped from V and 7 bases from J, the junction kept 6 bases outside the gene matches. Germline lookup yields CDR1 MDHEN and CDR2 SYDVKM. CDR3 sequence: CASSLRGRVNSPLHF. CDR3 coding DNA: TGTGCCAGCAGTTTGAGGGGGCGGGTCAATTCACCCCTCCACTTT.

The rearrangement joins TRBV6-5 to TRBJ1-1; no clear D. The V end was cut by 0 bases, the J end by 0 bases, with 11 bases between. CDR3 length equals 16 residues. Germline assignment: CDR1 MNHEY and CDR2 SVGAGI. CDR3 amino acids: CASSYSGIPLNTEAFF. The CDR3 nucleotides are TGTGCCAGCAGTTACTCGGGTATCCCCTTGAACACTGAAGCTTTCTTT.

The genes are TRBV16 and TRBJ1-6, with 9 bases that match TRBD1. V lost 6 bases to trimming and J lost 4 bases; unmatched junction nucleotides: 4. The CDR3 extends over 15 amino acids. Germline assignment: CDR1 KGHSY and CDR2 FQNENV. The CDR3 nucleotides read TGTGCCAGCAGTCCCGGGACAGGGTATAATTCACCCCTCCACTTT. It specifies CASSPGTGYNSPLHF.

The rearrangement uses TRBV9 and TRBJ2-1, with a weak D call TRBD1 (6 bases). Between the trimmed V and J ends, which lost 3 bases and 0 bases, there was a span of 10 bases. Germline assignment: CDR1 SGDLS and CDR2 YYNGEE. The CDR3 runs 15 residues. CDR3 residues: CASSAYRASYNEQFF. Written as DNA, the CDR3 is TGTGCCAGCAGCGCCTACAGGGCCTCCTACAATGAGCAGTTCTTC. The entire variable domain, with the rest obtained from reference TRBV9 and TRBJ2-1, is as follows: DSGVTQTPKHLITATGQRVTLRCSPRSGDLSVYWYQQSLDQGLQFLIQYYNGEERAKGNILERFSAQQFPDLHSELNLSSLELGDSALYFCASSAYRASYNEQFFGPGTRLTVL.

This chain joins TRBV5-1 and TRBJ1-1; TRBD1 matches at 11 bases. This CDR3 is 14 amino acids long. The V and J ends lost 0 bases and 5 bases, in that order; junction bases with no gene match: 0. Germline V gene sequence: CDR1 SGHRS, CDR2 YFSETQ. The CDR3 loop is CASSLGDRGTEAFF. The CDR3 nucleotides read TGCGCCAGCAGCTTGGGGGACAGGGGGACTGAAGCTTTCTTT.

The chain uses TRBV5-8 and TRBJ2-7; TRBD1 matches at 10 bases. Germline V gene data show CDR1 as SGHTS and CDR2 as YDEGEE. Trimming removed 2 bases from V and 2 bases from J; junction bases left unmatched: 4. CDR3 length equals 15 residues. The chain's CDR3 is CASSFPGTGAYEQYF. CDR3 coding DNA: TGTGCCAGCAGCTTTCCCGGGACAGGGGCCTACGAGCAGTACTTC.

This clone was detected only once. The chain uses TRBV18 and TRBJ1-2, with 9 positions matching TRBD1. The CDR3 is 14 residues long. The V and J ends lost 6 bases and 6 bases, in that order; junction bases with no gene match: 8. Germline assignment: CDR1 KGHSH and CDR2 LQKENI. DNA of the CDR3: TGTGCCAGCTCGCAACTACAGGGGGCAGATGGCTACACCTTC. Amino acids: CASSQLQGADGYTF. The full variable domain, rest sourced from reference TRBV18 and TRBJ1-2, is NAGVMQNPRHLVRRRGQEARLRCSPMKGHSHVYWYRQLPEEGLKFMVYLQKENIIDESGMPKERFSAEFPKEGPSILRIQQVVRGDSAAYFCASSQLQGADGYTFGSGTRLTVV.

The chain uses TRBV10-3 and TRBJ1-2, with TRBD1 matching over 9 bases. In germline, CDR1 is ENHRY, CDR2 SYGVKD. V shed 4 bases, J shed 3 bases, and the junction held 6 bases outside the gene matches. The CDR3 runs 15 residues. CDR3 region: CAISGHRGPDYGYTF. The CDR3 DNA sequence: TGTGCCATCAGTGGGCACAGGGGGCCGGACTATGGCTACACCTTC.

V gene TRBV7-3 combines with J gene TRBJ2-3; 12 bases are a match to TRBD2. The CDR3 contains 16 residues. Germline V gene sequence: CDR1 SGHTA, CDR2 FQGTGA. The V gene end was trimmed by 4 bases and the J gene end by 1 base; junction bases not matched to a gene: 3. The CDR3: CASSSSSGGGTDTQYF. CDR3 DNA sequence: TGTGCCAGCAGCTCTTCTAGCGGGGGGGGCACAGATACGCAGTATTTT.

The CDR3 sequence: CASSYGLVTDTQYF. The CDR3 nucleotides are TGCGCCAGCAGCTACGGACTAGTCACAGATACGCAGTATTTT. This sequence joins TRBV5-1 and TRBJ2-3; TRBD2 matches 7 bases. With V trimmed by 3 bases and J by 2 bases, 3 bases remained unmatched. CDR1 is SGHRS and CDR2 is YFSETQ in the germline V gene. The CDR3 sequence is 14 residues long.

This sequence joins TRBV30 and TRBJ2-5, with 8 bases matching TRBD1. Germline CDR1 is GTSNPN and CDR2 is SVGIG (reference sequence). V lost 5 bases to trimming and J lost 4 bases; unmatched junction nucleotides: 3. The CDR3 has 12 residues. The CDR3 region has the DNA TGTGCCTGGGAGACAGGGGCAGAGACCCAGTACTTC. Protein sequence: CAWETGAETQYF.

The rearrangement uses TRBV6-1 and TRBJ1-1, with D hard to call. Germline V gives CDR1 MNHNS, CDR2 SASEGT. The CDR3 covers 14 residues. V dropped 3 bases and J dropped 5 bases, with 13 bases sitting between them. For the CDR3, the DNA is TGTGCCAGCAGTGATGTAGTTTGGGGTACTGAAGCTTTCTTT. Translation gives CASSDVVWGTEAFF.

This clone was found once. CDR3 sequence: CASSAALGGGAPGELFF. The CDR3 DNA reads as TGTGCCAGCAGCGCCGCTTTAGGCGGGGGGGCCCCCGGGGAGCTGTTTTTT. This sequence joins TRBV7-2 and TRBJ2-2; 9 bases line up with TRBD2. This CDR3 spans 17 amino acids. In germline, CDR1 is SGHTA, CDR2 FQGNSA. V was clipped by 5 bases and J by 6 bases; unmatched bases: 13.

J is TRBJ1-5 and V is TRBV10-3; unclear D gene. The CDR3 consists of 15 residues. Germline V gene data show CDR1 as ENHRY and CDR2 as SYGVKD. V lost 4 bases and J 2 bases, leaving 12 bases between the germline ends. CDR3 sequence (DNA): TGTGCCATCAGTGCGGCCTGGGAGGGCAATCAGCCCCAGCATTTT. It codes for CAISAAWEGNQPQHF.

The genes are TRBV6-5 and TRBJ1-1, with D tentatively TRBD1 (5 bases). Germline assignment: CDR1 MNHEY and CDR2 SVGAGI. The CDR3 covers 15 residues. V was pared by 4 bases and J by 0 bases, with 12 bases between. CDR3 residues: CASSFSTEMNTEAFF. The CDR3 bases are TGTGCCAGCAGTTTCTCGACAGAGATGAACACTGAAGCTTTCTTT.

The chain uses TRBV6-5 and TRBJ2-7; 7 positions match TRBD1. Germline V gives CDR1 MNHEY, CDR2 SVGAGI. The CDR3 sequence is 15 residues long. The trim removed 4 bases at V and 2 bases at J, leaving 8 bases unmatched. CDR3: CASSFQGDATYEQYF. CDR3 in DNA: TGTGCCAGCAGTTTCCAGGGGGACGCCACCTACGAGCAGTACTTC.

The chain is built from TRBV25-1 and TRBJ1-5, with a weak D call TRBD1 (6 bases). Germline CDR1 is MGHDK and CDR2 is SYGVNS. V was cut by 6 bases and J by 1 base, with 7 bases left in between. The CDR3 is made up of 13 amino acids. The CDR3 DNA reads TGTGCCAGCAGAGGGACAAGCAATCAGCCCCAGCATTTT. It encodes CASRGTSNQPQHF.

This chain connects TRBV6-4 to TRBJ2-1, with a weak D call TRBD2 (6 bases). The ends were cut back, 5 bases at V and 6 bases at J, with 17 bases in the middle. The CDR3 loop spans 15 amino acids. The germline V gene has CDR1 MRHNA and CDR2 SNTAGT. The CDR3 sequence is CASSRTRDSLNEQFF. The CDR3, as DNA: TGTGCCAGCAGTAGAACCCGGGACTCCCTCAATGAGCAGTTCTTC.

The chain employs TRBV7-9 and TRBJ2-1; TRBD2 matches at 10 bases. Losses at the gene ends were 2 bases for V and 7 bases for J; bases not matched to a gene: 5. CDR1 and CDR2 (germline): SEHNR, FQNEAQ (reference sequence). The CDR3 runs to 15 residues. The CDR3 region has the DNA TGTGCCAGCAGCTTACCGAGCGGGGGGGCGAATGAGCAGTTCTTC. Its protein product is CASSLPSGGANEQFF.

This sequence joins TRBV18 and TRBJ2-2; D is unclear. Trimming left V 0 bases short and J 8 bases short, with 10 bases between. The CDR3 covers 14 residues. Germline V CDR1 and CDR2: KGHSH, LQKENI. CDR3 nucleotides: TGTGCCAGCTCACCACCGTCGCACGAAGGGGAGCTGTTTTTT. It is translated as CASSPPSHEGELFF.